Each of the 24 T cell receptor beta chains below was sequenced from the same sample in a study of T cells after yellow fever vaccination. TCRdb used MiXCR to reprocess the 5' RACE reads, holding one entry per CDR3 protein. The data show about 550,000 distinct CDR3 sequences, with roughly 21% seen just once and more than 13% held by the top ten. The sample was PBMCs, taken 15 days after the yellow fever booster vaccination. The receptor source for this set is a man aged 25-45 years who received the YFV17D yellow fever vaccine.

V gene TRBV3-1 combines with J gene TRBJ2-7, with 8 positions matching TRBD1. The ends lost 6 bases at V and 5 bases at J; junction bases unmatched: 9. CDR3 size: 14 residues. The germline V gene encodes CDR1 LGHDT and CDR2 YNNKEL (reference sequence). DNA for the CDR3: TGTGCCAGCAGTCTACGACAGGGGCCCCACGAGCAGTACTTC. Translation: CASSLRQGPHEQYF.

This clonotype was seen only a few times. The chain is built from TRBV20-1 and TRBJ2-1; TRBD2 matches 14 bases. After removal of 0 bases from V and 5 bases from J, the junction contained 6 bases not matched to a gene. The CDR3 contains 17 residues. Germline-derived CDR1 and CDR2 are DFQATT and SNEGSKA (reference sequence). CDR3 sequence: CSARDGLAGGGHNEQFF. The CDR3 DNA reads TGCAGTGCTAGAGATGGACTAGCGGGAGGAGGGCACAATGAGCAGTTCTTC.

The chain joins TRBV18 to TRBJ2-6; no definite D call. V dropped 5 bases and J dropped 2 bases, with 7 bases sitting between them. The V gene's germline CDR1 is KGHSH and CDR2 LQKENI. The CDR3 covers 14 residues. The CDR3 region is CASSLVPGANVLTF. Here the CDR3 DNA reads TGTGCCAGCTCATTGGTTCCTGGGGCCAACGTCCTGACTTTC.

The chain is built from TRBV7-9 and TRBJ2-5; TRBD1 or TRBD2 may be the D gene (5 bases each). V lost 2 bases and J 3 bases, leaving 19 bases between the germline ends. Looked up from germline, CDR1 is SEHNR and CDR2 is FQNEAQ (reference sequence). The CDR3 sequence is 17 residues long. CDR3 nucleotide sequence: TGTGCCAGCAGCTTACACCCGATTGGGGCGCGGGAAGAGACCCAGTACTTC. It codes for CASSLHPIGAREETQYF.

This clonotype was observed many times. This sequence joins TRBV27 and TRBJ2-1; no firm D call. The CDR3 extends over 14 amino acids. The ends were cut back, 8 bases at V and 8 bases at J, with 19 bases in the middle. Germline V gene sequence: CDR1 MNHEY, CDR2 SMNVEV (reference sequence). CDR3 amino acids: CASRPAGSWYEQFF. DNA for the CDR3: TGTGCCAGCCGACCGGCAGGAAGCTGGTATGAGCAGTTCTTC.

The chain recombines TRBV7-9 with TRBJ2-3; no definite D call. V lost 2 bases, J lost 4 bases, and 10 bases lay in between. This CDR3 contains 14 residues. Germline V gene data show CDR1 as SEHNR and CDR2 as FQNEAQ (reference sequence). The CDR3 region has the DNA TGTGCCAGCAGCTTACAGCTTAGTGCAGATACGCAGTATTTT. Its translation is CASSLQLSADTQYF.

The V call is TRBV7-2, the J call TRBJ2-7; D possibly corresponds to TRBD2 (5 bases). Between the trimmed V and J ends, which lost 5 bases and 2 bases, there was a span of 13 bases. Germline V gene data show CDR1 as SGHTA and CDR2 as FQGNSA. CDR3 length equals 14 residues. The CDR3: CASSPRLATYEQYF. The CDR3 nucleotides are TGTGCCAGCAGCCCCCGGCTAGCAACCTACGAGCAGTACTTC.

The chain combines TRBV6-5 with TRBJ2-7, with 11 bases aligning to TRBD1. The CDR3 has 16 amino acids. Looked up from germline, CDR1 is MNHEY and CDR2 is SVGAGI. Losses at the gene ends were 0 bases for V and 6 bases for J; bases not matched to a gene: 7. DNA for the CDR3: TGTGCCAGCAGTTACTCTTTCGGGACAGGGGGTCTCGAGCAGTACTTC. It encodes CASSYSFGTGGLEQYF.

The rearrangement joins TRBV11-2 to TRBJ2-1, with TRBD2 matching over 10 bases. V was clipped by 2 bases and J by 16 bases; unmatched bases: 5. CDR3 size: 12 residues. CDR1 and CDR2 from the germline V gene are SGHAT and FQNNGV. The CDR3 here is CASSLPGLADFF. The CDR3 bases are TGTGCCAGCAGCTTACCCGGACTAGCGGACTTCTTC.

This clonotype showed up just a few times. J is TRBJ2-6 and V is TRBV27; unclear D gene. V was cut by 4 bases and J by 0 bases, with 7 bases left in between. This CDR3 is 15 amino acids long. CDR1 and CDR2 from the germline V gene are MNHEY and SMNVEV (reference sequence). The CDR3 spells CASSWGNSGANVLTF. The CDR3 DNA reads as TGTGCCAGCAGTTGGGGAAACTCTGGGGCCAACGTCCTGACTTTC.

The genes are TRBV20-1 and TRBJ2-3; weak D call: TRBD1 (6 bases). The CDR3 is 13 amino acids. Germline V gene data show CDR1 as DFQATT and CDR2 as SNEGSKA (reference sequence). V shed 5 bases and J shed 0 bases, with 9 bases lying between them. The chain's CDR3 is CSAVQGSTDTQYF. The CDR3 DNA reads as TGCAGTGCTGTACAGGGTAGCACAGATACGCAGTATTTT.

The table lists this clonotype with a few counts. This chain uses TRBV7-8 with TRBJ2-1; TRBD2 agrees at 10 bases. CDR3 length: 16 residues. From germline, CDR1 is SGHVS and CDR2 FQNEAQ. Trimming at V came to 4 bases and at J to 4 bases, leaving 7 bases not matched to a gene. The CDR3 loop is CASSWGGTSDYNEQFF. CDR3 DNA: TGTGCCAGCAGCTGGGGCGGGACTAGCGATTACAATGAGCAGTTCTTC. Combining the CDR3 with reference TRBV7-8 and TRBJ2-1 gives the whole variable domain GAGVSQSPRYKVAKRGQDVALRCDPISGHVSLFWYQQALGQGPEFLTYFQNEAQLDKSGLPSDRFFAERPEGSVSTLKIQRTQQEDSAVYLCASSWGGTSDYNEQFFGPGTRLTVL.

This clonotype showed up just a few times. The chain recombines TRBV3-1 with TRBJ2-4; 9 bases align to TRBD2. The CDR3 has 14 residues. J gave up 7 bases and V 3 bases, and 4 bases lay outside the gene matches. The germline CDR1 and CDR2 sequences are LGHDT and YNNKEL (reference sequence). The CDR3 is CASSQTSGRNIQYF. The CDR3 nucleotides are TGTGCCAGCAGCCAGACTAGCGGCCGCAACATTCAGTACTTC.

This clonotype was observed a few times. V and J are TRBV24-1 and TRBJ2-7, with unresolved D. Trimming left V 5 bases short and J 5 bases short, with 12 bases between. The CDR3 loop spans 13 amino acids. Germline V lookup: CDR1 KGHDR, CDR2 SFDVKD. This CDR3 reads CATSVRGTNEQYF. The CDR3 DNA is TGTGCCACCAGTGTACGCGGAACCAACGAGCAGTACTTC.

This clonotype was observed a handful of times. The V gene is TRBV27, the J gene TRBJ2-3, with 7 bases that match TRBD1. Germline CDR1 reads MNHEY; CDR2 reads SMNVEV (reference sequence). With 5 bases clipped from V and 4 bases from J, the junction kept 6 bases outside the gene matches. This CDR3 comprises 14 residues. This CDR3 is CASSARDSSDTQYF. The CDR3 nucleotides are TGTGCCAGCAGTGCCCGGGACAGTTCAGATACGCAGTATTTT.

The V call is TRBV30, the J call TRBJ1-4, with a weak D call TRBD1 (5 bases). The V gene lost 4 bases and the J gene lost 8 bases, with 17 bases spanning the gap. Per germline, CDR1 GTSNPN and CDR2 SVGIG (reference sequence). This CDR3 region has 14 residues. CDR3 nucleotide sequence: TGTGCCTGGACCATCGGGGGTATAAGCGAAAAACTGTTTTTT. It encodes CAWTIGGISEKLFF.

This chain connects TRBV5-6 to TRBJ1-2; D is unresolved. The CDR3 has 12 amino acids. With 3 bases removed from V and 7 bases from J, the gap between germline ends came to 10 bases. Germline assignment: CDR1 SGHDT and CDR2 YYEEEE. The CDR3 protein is CASSSGEVGYTF. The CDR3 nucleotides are TGTGCCAGCAGCTCGGGAGAAGTTGGCTACACCTTC.

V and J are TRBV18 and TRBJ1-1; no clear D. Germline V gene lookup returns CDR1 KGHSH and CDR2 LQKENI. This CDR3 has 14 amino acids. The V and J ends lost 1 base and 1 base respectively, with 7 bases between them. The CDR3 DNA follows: TGTGCCAGCTCACCACAAAGCGAGAACACTGAAGCTTTCTTT. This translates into CASSPQSENTEAFF.

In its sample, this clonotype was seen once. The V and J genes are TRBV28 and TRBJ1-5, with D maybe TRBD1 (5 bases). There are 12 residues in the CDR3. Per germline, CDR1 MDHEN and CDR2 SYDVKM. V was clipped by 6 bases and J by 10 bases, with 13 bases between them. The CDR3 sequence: CASSRGTYPQHF. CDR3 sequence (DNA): TGTGCCAGCAGCCGAGGGACCTATCCCCAGCATTTT. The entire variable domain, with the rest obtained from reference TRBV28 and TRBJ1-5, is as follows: DVKVTQSSRYLVKRTGEKVFLECVQDMDHENMFWYRQDPGLGLRLIYFSYDVKMKEKGDIPEGYSVSREKKERFSLILESASTNQTSMYLCASSRGTYPQHFGDGTRLSIL.

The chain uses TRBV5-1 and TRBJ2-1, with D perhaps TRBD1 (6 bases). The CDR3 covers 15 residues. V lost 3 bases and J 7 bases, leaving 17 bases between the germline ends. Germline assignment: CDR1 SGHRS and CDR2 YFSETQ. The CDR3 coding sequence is TGCGCCAGCAGCTCAACAGGGTCTAACCGGAATGAGCAGTTCTTC. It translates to CASSSTGSNRNEQFF.

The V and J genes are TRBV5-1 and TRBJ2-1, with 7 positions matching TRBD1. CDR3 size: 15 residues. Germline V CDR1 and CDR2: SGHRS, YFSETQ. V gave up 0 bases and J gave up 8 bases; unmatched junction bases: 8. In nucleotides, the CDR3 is TGCGCCAGCAGCTTGGAGGGGGCCCCCGGCCATGAGCAGTTCTTC. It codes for CASSLEGAPGHEQFF.

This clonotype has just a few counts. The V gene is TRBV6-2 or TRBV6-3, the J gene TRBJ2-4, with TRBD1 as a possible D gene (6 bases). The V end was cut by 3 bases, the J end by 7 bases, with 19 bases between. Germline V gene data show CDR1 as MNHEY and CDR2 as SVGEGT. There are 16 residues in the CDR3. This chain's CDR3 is CASSYGKQGERNIQYF. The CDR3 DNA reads TGTGCCAGCAGTTATGGGAAACAGGGTGAGAGGAACATTCAGTACTTC.

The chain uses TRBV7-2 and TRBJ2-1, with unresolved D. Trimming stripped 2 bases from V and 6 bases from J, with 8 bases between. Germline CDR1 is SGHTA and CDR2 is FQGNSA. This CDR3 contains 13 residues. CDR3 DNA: TGTGCCAGCAGCTTATTAGAGGCCAATGAGCAGTTCTTC. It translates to CASSLLEANEQFF.

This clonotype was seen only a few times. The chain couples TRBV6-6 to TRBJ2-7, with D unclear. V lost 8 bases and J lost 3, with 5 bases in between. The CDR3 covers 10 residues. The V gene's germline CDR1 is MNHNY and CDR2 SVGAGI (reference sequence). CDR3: CASADYEQYF. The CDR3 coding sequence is TGTGCCAGCGCAGACTACGAGCAGTACTTC.